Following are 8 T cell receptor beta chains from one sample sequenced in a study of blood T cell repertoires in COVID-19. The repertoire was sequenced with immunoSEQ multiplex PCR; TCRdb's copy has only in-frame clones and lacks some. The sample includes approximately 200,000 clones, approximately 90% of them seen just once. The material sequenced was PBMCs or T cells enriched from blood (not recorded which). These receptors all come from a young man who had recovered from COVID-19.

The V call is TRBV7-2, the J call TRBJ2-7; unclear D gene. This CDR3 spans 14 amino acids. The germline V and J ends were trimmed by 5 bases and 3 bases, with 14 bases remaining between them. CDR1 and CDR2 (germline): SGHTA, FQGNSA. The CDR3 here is CASSPRGGNYEQYF. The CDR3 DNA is TGTGCCAGCAGCCCCCGCGGCGGCAACTACGAGCAGTACTTC.

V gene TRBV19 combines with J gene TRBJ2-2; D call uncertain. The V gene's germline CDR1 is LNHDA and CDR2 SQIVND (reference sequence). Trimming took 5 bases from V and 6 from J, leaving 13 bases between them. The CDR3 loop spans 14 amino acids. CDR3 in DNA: TGTGCCAGTAGTTGGCCCAGGTCTCCCGGGGAGCTGTTTTTT. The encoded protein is CASSWPRSPGELFF.

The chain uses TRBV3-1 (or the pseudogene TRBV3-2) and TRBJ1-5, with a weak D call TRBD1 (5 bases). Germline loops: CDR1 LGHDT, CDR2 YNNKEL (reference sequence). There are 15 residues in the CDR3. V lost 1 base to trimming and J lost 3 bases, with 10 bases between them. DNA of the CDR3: TGTGCCAGCAGCCAAGGGGGCCAGCACAATCAGCCCCAGCATTTT. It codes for CASSQGGQHNQPQHF.

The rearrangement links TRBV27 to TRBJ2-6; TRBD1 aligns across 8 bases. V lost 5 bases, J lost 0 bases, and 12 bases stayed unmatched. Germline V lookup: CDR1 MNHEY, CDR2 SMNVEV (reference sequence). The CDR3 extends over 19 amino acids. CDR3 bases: TGTGCCAGCAGTACCTACAGGGGGGCTCTTAGCTCTGGGGCCAACGTCCTGACTTTC. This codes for CASSTYRGALSSGANVLTF.

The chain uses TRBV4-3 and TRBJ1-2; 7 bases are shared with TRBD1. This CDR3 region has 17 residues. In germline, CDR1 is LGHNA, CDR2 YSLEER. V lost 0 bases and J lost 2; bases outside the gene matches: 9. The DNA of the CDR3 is TGCGCCAGCAGCCAAGAGGTGTTCGGACAGGCCAACTATGGCTACACCTTC. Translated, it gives CASSQEVFGQANYGYTF.

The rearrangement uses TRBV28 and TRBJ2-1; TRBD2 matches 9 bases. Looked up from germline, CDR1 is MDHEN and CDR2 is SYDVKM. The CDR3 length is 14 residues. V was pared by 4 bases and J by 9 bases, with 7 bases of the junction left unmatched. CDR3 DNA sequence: TGTGCCAGCAGTTCTAGCGGGAAAGGCGGTGAGCAGTTCTTC. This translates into CASSSSGKGGEQFF.

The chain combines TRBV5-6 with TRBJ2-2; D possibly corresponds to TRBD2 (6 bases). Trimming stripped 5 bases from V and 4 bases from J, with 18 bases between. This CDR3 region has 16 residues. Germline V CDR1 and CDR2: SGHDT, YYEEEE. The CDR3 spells CASRNTGTAPTGELFF. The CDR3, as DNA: TGTGCCAGCAGAAATACCGGGACTGCTCCCACCGGGGAGCTGTTTTTT.

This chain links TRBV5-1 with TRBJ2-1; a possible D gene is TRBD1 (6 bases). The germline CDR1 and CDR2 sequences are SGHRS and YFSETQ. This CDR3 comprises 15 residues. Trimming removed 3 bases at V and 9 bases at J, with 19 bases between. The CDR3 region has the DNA TGCGCCAGCAGCTCCCATCGGACAGTGACGGTTGAGCAGTTCTTC. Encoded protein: CASSSHRTVTVEQFF.